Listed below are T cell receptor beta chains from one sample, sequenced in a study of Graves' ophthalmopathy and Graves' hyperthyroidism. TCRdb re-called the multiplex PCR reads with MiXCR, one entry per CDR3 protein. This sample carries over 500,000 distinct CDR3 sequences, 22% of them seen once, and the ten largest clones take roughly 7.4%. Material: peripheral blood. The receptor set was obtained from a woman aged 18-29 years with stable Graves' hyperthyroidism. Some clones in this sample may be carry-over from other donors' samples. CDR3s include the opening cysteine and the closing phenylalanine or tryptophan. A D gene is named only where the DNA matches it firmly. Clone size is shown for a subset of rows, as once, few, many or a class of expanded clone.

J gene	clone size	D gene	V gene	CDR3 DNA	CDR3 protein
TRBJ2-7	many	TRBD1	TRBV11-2	TGTGCCAGCAGCCCTATAGCCCGACAGGGGAGGTCCTACGAGCAGTACTTC	CASSPIARQGRSYEQYF
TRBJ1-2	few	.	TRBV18	TGTGCCAGCTCATACAACGACCTAGCTAACTATGGCTACACCTTC	CASSYNDLANYGYTF
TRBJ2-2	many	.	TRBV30	TGTGCCTGGGACGTAACCGGGGAGCTGTTTTTT	CAWDVTGELFF
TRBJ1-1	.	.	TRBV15	TGTGCCACCAGCAGAGATGAGGCAGAGGGGTGGACTGAAGCTTTCTTT	CATSRDEAEGWTEAFF
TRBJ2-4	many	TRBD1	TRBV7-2	TGTGCCAGCAGCTTGGACAGGGGAGTTAACATTCAGTACTTC	CASSLDRGVNIQYF
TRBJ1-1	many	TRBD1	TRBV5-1	TGCGCCAGCAGCTGGGGCTACAGGGGGCGCACGGACACTGAAGCTTTCTTT	CASSWGYRGRTDTEAFF
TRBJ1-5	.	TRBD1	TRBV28	TGTGCCAGCAGGTCCGAACAGGGGTTCTATAGCAATCAGCCCCAGCATTTT	CASRSEQGFYSNQPQHF
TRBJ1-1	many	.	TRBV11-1	TGTGCCAGCAGCTCCGCCCCCCCGACAGGTACGAACACTGAAGCTTTCTTT	CASSSAPPTGTNTEAFF
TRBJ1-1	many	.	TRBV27	TGTGCCAGCAGTGAACAGGGTAGGACTGAAGCTTTCTTT	CASSEQGRTEAFF
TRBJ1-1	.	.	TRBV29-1	TGCAGCGATCTGGGCACGAACACTGAAGCTTTCTTT	CSDLGTNTEAFF
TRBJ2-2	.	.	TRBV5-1	TGCGCCAGCAGCCCAGGATCAGGAGACGGGGAGCTGTTTTTT	CASSPGSGDGELFF
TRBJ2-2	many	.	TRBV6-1	TGTGCCAGCAGGCCCTTACAGGGAGGGACCGGGGAGCTGTTTTTT	CASRPLQGGTGELFF
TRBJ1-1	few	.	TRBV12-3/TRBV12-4	TGTGCCAGCAGTTTCAGTCCCCGAATGAACACTGAAGCTTTCTTT	CASSFSPRMNTEAFF
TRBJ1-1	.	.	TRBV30	TGTGCCTGGAGTGTTACGATAGCCCATGAAGCTTTCTTT	CAWSVTIAHEAFF
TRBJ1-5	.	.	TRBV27	TGTGCCAGCAGCACCTTAAAGGAATCGAATCAGCCCCAGCATTTT	CASSTLKESNQPQHF
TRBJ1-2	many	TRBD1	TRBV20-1	TGCAGTGCTAGAGATCGAAGGGGGCTAGGTGGCTACACCTTC	CSARDRRGLGGYTF
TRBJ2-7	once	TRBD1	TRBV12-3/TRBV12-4	TGTGCCAGCAGTCCTCGACAGGGGTTGGAATTGTGGGAGCAGTACTTC	CASSPRQGLELWEQYF
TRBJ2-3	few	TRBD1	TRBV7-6	TGTGCCAGCAGCCGAACAGGGGGCCGTACGCAGTATTTT	CASSRTGGRTQYF
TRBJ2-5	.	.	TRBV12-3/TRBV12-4	TGTGCCAGCAGCCCCGGGACGGCTGATGGGGAGACCCAGTACTTC	CASSPGTADGETQYF
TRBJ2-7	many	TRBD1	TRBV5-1	TGCGCCAGCAGCTTGGCCGCGGGGACAGGGATGTATGAGCAGTACTTC	CASSLAAGTGMYEQYF
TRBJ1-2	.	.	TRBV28	TGTGCCAGCAGTTCCACCGGGACGGCTAACTATGGCTACACCTTC	CASSSTGTANYGYTF
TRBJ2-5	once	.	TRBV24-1	TGTGCCACCAGTGATTTGCAAGGCCACCAAGAGACCCAGTACTTC	CATSDLQGHQETQYF
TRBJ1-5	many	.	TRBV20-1	TGCAGTGCTAAACGGGACTCCAGTCAGCCCCAGCATTTT	CSAKRDSSQPQHF
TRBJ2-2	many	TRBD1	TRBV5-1	TGCGCCAGCAGCAGAGGACAGGGTGTCGGGGAGCTGTTTTTT	CASSRGQGVGELFF
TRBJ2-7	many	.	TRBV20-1	TGCAGTGCTCCAGCCCCTGGGGACGAGCAGTACTTC	CSAPAPGDEQYF
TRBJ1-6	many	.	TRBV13	TGTGCCAGCAGCTTCAGGCGCAATTCACCCCTCCACTTT	CASSFRRNSPLHF
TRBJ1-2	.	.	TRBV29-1	TGCAGCGTTGAGTATTACGAGGGCGTGGGGGGCTACACCTTC	CSVEYYEGVGGYTF
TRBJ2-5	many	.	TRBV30	TGTGCCTGGATCAAGAATGGGGCTCAGGCGACCCAGTACTTC	CAWIKNGAQATQYF
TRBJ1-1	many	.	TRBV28	TGTGCCAGCAGCTCCCGACAGGTTTTGATGAACACTGAAGCTTTCTTT	CASSSRQVLMNTEAFF
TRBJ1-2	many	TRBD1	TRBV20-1	TGCAGTGCTCAGACAGGGGGGGACTATGGCTACACCTTC	CSAQTGGDYGYTF
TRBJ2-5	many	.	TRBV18	TGTGCCAGCTCGGCGGGCCAGCGGGAGACCCAGTACTTC	CASSAGQRETQYF
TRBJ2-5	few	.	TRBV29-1	TGCAGCGCTGTTTACGGAGAGACCCAGTACTTC	CSAVYGETQYF
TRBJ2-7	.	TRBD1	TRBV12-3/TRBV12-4	TGTGCCAGCAGTTTCCGGTCCTCACAGGGGGCTTACGAGCAGTACTTC	CASSFRSSQGAYEQYF
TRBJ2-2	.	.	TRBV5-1	TGCGCCAGCAGCAAAATGAGCGACATACCCGGGGAGCTGTTTTTT	CASSKMSDIPGELFF
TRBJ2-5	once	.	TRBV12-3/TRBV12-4	TGTGCCAGCTCTGGGGCCGCGTCTGAGACCCAGTACTTC	CASSGAASETQYF
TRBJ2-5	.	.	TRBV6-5	TGTGCCAGCAGTAACTCCCGAGTCGCCCAGCCTCCTGAGACCCAGTACTTC	CASSNSRVAQPPETQYF
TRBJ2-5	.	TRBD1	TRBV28	TGTGCCAGCAGTTTTCCGGACTCGACAGGGGAAGAGACCCAGTACTTC	CASSFPDSTGEETQYF